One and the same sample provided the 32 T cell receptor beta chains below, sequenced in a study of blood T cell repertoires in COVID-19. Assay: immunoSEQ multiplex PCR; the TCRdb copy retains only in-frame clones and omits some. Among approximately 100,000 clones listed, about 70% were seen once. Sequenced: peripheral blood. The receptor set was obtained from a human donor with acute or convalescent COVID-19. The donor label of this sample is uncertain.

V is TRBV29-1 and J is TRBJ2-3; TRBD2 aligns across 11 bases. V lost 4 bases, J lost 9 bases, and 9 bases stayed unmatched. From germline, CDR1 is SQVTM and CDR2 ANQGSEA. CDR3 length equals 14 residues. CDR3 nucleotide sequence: TGCAGCGTTGGGGTAGCGGGGGGGAAGCAAACGCAGTATTTT. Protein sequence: CSVGVAGGKQTQYF.

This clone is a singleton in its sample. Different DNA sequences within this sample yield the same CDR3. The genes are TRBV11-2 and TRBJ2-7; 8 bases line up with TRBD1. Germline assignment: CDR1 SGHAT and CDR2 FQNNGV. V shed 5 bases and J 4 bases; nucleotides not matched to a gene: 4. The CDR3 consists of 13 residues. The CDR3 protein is CASSPGQGYEQYF. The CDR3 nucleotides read TGTGCCAGCAGCCCAGGACAGGGATACGAGCAGTACTTC.

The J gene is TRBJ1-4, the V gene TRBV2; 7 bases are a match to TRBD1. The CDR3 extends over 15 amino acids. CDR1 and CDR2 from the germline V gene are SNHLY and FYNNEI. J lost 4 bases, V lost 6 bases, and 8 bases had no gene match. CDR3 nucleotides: TGTGCCAGCAGGATGACAGGGTCCTTTAATGAAAAACTGTTTTTT. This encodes CASRMTGSFNEKLFF. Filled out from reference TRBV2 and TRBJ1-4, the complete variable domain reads EPEVTQTPSHQVTQMGQEVILRCVPISNHLYFYWYRQILGQKVEFLVSFYNNEISEKSEIFDDQFSVERPDGSNFTLKIRSTKLEDSAMYFCASRMTGSFNEKLFFGSGTQLSVL.

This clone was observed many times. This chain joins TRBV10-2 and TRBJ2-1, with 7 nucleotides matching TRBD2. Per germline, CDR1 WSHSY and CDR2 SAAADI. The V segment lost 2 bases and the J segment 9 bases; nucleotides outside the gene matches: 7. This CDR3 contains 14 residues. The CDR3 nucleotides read TGCGCCAGCAGTGAGGGACTAGTGGGAAGTGAGCAGTTCTTC. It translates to CASSEGLVGSEQFF.

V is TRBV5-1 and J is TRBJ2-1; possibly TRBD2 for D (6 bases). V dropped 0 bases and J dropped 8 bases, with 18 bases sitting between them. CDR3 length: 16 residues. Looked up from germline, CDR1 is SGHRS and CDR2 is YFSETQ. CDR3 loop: CASSLVGDSRPHEQFF. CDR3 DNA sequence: TGCGCCAGCAGCTTGGTGGGGGACTCCAGGCCTCATGAGCAGTTCTTC.

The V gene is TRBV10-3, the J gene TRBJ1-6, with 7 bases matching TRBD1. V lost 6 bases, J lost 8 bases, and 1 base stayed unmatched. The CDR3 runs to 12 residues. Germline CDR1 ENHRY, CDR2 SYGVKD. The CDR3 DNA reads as TGTGCCATCAGCAGGGGGGATTCACCCCTCCACTTT. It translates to CAISRGDSPLHF.

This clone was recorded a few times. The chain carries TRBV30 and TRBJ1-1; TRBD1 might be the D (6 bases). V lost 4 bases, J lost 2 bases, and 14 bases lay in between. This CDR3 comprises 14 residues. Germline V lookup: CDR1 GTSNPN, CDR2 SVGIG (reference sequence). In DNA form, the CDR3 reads TGTGCCTGGATTCCAATGGACAGAAACACTGAAGCTTTCTTT. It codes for CAWIPMDRNTEAFF.

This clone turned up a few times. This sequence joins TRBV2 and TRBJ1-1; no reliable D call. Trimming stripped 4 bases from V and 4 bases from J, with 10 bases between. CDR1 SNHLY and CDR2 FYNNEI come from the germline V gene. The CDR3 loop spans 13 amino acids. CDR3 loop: CASSGGRVTEAFF. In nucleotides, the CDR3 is TGTGCCAGCAGTGGAGGGAGGGTCACTGAAGCTTTCTTT.

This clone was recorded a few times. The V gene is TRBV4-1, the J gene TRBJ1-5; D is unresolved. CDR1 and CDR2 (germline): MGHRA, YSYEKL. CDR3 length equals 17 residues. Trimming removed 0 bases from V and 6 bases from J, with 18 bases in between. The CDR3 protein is CASSQDLWRVGIQPQHF. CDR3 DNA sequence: TGCGCCAGCAGCCAAGATCTATGGAGGGTAGGAATTCAGCCCCAGCATTTT.

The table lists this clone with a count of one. CDR3 residues: CASSNTGTGELFF. CDR3 coding DNA: TGTGCCAGCTCAAATACAGGGACCGGGGAGCTGTTTTTT. The genes are TRBV18 and TRBJ2-2; tentatively, D is TRBD1 (6 bases). Germline CDR1 is KGHSH and CDR2 is LQKENI. Trimming took off 5 bases at V and 5 bases at J, with 9 bases between the two ends. The CDR3 consists of 13 residues.

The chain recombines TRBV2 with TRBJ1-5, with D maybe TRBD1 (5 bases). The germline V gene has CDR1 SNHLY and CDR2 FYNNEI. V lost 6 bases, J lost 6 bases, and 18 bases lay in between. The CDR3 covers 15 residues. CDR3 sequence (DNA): TGTGCCAGCAGGCAGCGTCCCAGGGCAGCTCAGCCCCAGCATTTT. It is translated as CASRQRPRAAQPQHF.

CDR3 residues: CATSDIDSLYGYTF. CDR3 nucleotide sequence: TGTGCCACCAGTGACATTGACTCACTATATGGCTACACCTTC. The chain links TRBV24-1 to TRBJ1-2; D uncertain. CDR3 length: 14 residues. The V end lost 4 bases, the J end lost 5 bases, and 13 bases lay between the germline ends. Germline V gene lookup returns CDR1 KGHDR and CDR2 SFDVKD.

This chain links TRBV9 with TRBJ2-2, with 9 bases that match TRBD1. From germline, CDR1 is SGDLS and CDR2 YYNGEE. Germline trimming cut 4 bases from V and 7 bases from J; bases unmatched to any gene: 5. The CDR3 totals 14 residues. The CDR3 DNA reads TGTGCCAGCAGCATTACAGGGGGCGGCGGGGAGCTGTTTTTT. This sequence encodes CASSITGGGGELFF. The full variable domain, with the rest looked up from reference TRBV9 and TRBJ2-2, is DSGVTQTPKHLITATGQRVTLRCSPRSGDLSVYWYQQSLDQGLQFLIQYYNGEERAKGNILERFSAQQFPDLHSELNLSSLELGDSALYFCASSITGGGGELFFGEGSRLTVL.

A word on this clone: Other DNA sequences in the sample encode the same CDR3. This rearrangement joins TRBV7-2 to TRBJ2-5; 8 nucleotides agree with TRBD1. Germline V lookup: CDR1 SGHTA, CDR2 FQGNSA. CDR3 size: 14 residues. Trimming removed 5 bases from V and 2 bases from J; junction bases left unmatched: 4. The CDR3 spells CASSLTGGQETQYF. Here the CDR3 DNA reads TGTGCCAGCAGCCTAACAGGGGGTCAAGAGACCCAGTACTTC.

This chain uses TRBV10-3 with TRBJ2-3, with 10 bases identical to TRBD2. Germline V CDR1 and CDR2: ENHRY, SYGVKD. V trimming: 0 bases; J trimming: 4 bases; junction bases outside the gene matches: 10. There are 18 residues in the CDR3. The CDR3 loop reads CAISESLLAGGDADTQYF. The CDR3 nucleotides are TGTGCCATCAGTGAGTCGCTATTAGCGGGGGGAGACGCAGATACGCAGTATTTT.

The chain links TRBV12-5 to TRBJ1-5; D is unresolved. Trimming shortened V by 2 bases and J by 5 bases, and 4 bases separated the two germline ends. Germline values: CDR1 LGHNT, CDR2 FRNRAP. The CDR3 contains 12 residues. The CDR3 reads CASGLFDQPQHF. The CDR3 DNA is TGTGCTAGTGGTTTGTTCGATCAGCCCCAGCATTTT. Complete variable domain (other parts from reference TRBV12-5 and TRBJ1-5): DARVTQTPRHKVTEMGQEVTMRCQPILGHNTVFWYRQTMMQGLELLAYFRNRAPLDDSGMPKDRFSAEMPDATLATLKIQPSEPRDSAVYFCASGLFDQPQHFGDGTRLSIL.

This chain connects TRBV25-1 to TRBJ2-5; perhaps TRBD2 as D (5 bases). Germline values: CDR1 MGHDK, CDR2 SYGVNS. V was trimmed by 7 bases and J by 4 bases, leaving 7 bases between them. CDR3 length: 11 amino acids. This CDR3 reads CASTEGETQYF. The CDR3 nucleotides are TGTGCCAGCACCGAGGGAGAGACCCAGTACTTC.

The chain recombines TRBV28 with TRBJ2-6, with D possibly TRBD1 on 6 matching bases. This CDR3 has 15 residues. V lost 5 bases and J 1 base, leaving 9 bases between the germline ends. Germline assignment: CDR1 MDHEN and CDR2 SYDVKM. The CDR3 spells CASSPRGSGANVLTF. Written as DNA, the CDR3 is TGTGCCAGCAGTCCCAGGGGTTCTGGGGCCAACGTCCTGACTTTC.

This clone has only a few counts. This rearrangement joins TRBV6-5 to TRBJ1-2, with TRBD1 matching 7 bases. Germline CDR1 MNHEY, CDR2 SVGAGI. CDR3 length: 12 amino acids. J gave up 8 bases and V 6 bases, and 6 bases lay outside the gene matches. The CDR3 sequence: CASRQDRRGYTF. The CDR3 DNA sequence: TGTGCCAGCAGACAGGACAGGCGGGGCTACACCTTC.

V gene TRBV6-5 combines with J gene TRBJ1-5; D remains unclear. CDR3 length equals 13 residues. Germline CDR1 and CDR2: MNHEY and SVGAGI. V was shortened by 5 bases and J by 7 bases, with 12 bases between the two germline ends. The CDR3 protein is CASSPQLNQPQHF. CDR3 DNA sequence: TGTGCCAGCAGTCCCCAGTTGAACCAGCCCCAGCATTTT.

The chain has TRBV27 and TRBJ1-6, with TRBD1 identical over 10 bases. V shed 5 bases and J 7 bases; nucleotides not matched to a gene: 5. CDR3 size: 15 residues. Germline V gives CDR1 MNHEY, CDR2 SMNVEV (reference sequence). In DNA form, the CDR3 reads TGTGCCAGCAGTGCGACAGGGGGCGGGAATTCACCCCTCCACTTT. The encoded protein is CASSATGGGNSPLHF.

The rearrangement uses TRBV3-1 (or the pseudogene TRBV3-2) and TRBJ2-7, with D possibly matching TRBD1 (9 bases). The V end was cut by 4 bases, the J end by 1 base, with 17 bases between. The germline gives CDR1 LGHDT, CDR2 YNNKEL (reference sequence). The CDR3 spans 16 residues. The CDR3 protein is CASSRSGTGRSYEQYF. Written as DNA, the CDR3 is TGTGCCAGCAGCCGTAGCGGGACAGGGAGGTCCTACGAGCAGTACTTC.

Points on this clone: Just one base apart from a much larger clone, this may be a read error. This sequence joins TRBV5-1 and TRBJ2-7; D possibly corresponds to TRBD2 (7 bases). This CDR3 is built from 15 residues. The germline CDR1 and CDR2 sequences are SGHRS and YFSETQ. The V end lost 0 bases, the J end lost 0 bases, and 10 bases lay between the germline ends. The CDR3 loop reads CASSLGGGLSYEQYF. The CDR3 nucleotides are TGCGCCAGCAGCTTGGGGGGGGGCCTCTCCTACGAGCAGTACTTC.

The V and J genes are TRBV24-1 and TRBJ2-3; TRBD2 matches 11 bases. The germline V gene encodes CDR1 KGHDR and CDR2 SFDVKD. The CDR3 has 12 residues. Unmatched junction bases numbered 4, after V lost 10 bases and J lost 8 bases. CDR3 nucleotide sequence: TGTGCCACAGGGACTAGCGGCGGTACGCAGTATTTT. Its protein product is CATGTSGGTQYF.

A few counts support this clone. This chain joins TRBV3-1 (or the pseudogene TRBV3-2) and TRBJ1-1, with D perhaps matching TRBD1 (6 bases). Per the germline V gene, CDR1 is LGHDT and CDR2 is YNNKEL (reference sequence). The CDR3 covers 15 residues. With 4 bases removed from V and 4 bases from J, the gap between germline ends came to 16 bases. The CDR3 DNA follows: TGTGCCAGCAGCCCACTTGGGGGGGGGCCCACTGAAGCTTTCTTT. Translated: CASSPLGGGPTEAFF.

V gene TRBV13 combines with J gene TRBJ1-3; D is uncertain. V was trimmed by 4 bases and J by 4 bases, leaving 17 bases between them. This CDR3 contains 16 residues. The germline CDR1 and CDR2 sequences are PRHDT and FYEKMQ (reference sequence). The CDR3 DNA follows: TGTGCCAGCAGCTACGGACGTGTGGAGGGAGGAAACACCATATATTTT. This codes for CASSYGRVEGGNTIYF.

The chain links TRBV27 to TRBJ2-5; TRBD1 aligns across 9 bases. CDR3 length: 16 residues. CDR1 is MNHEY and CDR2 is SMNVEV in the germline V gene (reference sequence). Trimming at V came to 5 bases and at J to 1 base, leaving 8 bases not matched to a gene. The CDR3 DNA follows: TGTGCCAGCAGTAATCCGGGACAGGGAGGCCAAGAGACCCAGTACTTC. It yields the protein CASSNPGQGGQETQYF.

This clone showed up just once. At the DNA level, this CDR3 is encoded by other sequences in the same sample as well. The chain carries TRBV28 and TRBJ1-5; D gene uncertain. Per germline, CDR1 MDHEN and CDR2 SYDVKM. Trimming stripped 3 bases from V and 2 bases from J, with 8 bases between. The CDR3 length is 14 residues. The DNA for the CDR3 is TGTGCCAGCAGTTTCCGTCGGGGCAATCAGCCCCAGCATTTT. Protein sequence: CASSFRRGNQPQHF.

CDR3 bases: TGTGCCACCTTCAACTATGGCTACACCTTC. Translated, it gives CATFNYGYTF. The chain has TRBV6-5 and TRBJ1-2; D not resolved. The germline V and J ends were trimmed by 10 bases and 2 bases, with 5 bases remaining between them. Germline V CDR1 and CDR2: MNHEY, SVGAGI. The CDR3 covers 10 residues.

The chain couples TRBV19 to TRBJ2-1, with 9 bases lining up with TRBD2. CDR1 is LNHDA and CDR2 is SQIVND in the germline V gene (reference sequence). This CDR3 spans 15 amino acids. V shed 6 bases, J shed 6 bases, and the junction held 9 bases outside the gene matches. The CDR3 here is CASRPRGGGFNEQFF. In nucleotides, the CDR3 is TGTGCCAGTAGGCCCCGCGGGGGGGGGTTCAATGAGCAGTTCTTC.

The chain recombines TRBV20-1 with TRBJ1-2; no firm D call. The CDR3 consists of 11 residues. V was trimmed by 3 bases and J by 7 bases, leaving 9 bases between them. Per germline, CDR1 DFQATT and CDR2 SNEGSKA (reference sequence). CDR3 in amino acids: CSASFPSGYTF. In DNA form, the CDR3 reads TGCAGTGCTAGCTTCCCTAGTGGCTACACCTTC.

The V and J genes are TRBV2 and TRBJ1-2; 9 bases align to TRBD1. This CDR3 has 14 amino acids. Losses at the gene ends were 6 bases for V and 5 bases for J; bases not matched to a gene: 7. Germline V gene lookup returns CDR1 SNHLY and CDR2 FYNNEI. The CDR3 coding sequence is TGTGCCAGCAGCTGGACAGGGGCGGGTTATGGCTACACCTTC. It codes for CASSWTGAGYGYTF.